This T cell receptor (beta chain) appears in the sequencing data of a study of cytomegalovirus exposure and HLA in healthy donors (TCRdb year 2017). Regarding the research as a whole: An earlier analysis of roughly 570 of the donors reported 276 Gb of sequence data and some 110 million unique TCR beta sequences obtained from around 180 million T cells. Using immunosequencing, the study profiled T cell repertoires from about 650 subjects and related those repertoires to cytomegalovirus serostatus. About 300 gigabases of sequencing data and tens of millions of unique TCR sequences were included in an early release covering over 600 HLA-typed donors. To decide whether each TCR beta V gene segment behaved as functional or pseudogenic, an earlier analysis of approximately 590 of the donors relied on high-throughput TCR beta sequencing. Typing coverage differed by locus: A, B, C, DRB1 and DQB1 were typed in about 629-630 donors, DQA1 in about 510, DPA1 in approximately 600, and DPB1 in 400 to 490. High-throughput TCR immunosequencing, statistical association of individual TCRs with disease status, and machine learning were combined to predict cytomegalovirus infection status. Among around 400 genotyped donors of the cohort, an average of approximately 220,000 unique TCR beta nucleotide sequences was sequenced per donor, of which about 18% were non-productive. Among the approximately 420 genotyped donors, roughly 80% belonged to the genetic ancestry cluster associated with self-reported Caucasian donors. Donor age, sex, ethnicity and CMV serostatus were compiled alongside the repertoire data. A later genetic analysis took genome-wide SNP genotypes for about three fifths of the roughly 670 donors and used that subset as a discovery cohort. The study was designed to test whether signatures of past pathogen exposure could be identified by cataloging public T cell receptors. Every repertoire in the discovery cohort had been generated on one and the same sequencing platform. Roughly 5 DR-DQ haplotypes were handled as single units for association and clustering, since linkage in the cohort was strong. A separate validation cohort of some 130 different subjects was used in addition to the roughly 670-subject first cohort. Both class I and class II loci were covered by HLA typing, at four-digit resolution. A later analysis re-examined previously published TCR beta repertoires from more than 600 donors and added high-resolution HLA genotyping to investigate patterns of TCR occurrence. Rather than drawing on any new phenotypic data, the later analysis identified candidate immune exposures from TCR beta sequences and the way those sequences occurred across donors.

The library was made by the immunoSEQ multiplex PCR assay. The multiplex PCR relied on a mix of 60 forward primers for TCR Vbeta segments and 13 reverse primers for TCR Jbeta segments. A multiplex PCR assay on genomic DNA amplified the CDR3 region of rearranged TCR beta genes. The amplified TCR beta libraries were sequenced on the Illumina HiSeq System as 87-base-pair reads. As for the original processing: A later analysis counted tens of millions of unique TCR beta chains across the 650 to 800 repertoires, and some 11 million of these chains were shared by at least two donors. To remove PCR and sequencing errors, raw reads were error-corrected and collapsed into unique sequences using a nearest-neighbor algorithm that merged closely related sequences. Alignment of CDR3 sequences to IMGT reference sequences was used to assign V, D and J gene segments. For a sequence to be retained, a match of at least six nucleotides to both a V gene segment and a J gene segment was required. A rearrangement was called productive if the CDR3 had no stop codons and remained in frame with V and J, and every other rearrangement was called non-productive. Following IMGT convention, CDR3 was defined as the stretch from the second conserved V-encoded cysteine up to the conserved J-encoded phenylalanine. Sequences without an unambiguous match to a single V gene segment were excluded from the earlier analysis of several hundred of the donors. An earlier analysis of some 610 of the donors called V segments functional above 56.7% productive rearrangements and segregating when the between-donor standard deviation exceeded 5%. A statistical classification framework was developed to diagnose cytomegalovirus status using the catalog of TCR beta chain sequences. V and J gene assignment, in a later analysis, came from comparing TCR nucleotide sequences with IMGT/GENE-DB human TR gene sequences. The TCRdist pipeline was used in a later analysis to assign CDR3 sequences and most-parsimonious VDJ recombination scenarios. In a later analysis, each TCR beta chain was defined by its CDR3 amino acid sequence together with its V-gene family, and reads lacking a unique V-gene family were excluded. In a later analysis, 500 to 650 highly shared, low-generation-probability nucleotide sequences were removed to address suspected cross-contamination and a sequencing artifact. In a later analysis, a clonal expansion index for each public chain was calculated from normalized within-repertoire ranks of inferred template counts. In a later analysis, generation probabilities were computed using a VDJ recombination model fitted to out-of-frame rearrangements, and the results were checked against IGoR. Hypergeometric tests were used in a later analysis to score TCR-TCR, TCR-HLA and TCR-CMV co-occurrence, with a repertoire-size bias correction applied to the TCR pairs. False discovery rates were estimated in a later analysis by permuting HLA or CMV assignments 20 times. A later analysis grouped co-occurring TCRs with DBSCAN, adding TCRdist sequence similarity when clustering within HLA-allele-positive subsets. Co-occurrence clustering excluded repertoires with fewer than 30,000 or more than 120,000 public chains, plus five with anomalous nucleotide sharing. TCRdb holds this immuneACCESS table with in-frame rearrangements only. Some clones are missing; in checked studies, unresolved V genes explain under half, and the rest has no known cause. The D gene and trimming were derived from the DNA, and the V and J assignments and clone size from that table. This sample comprises more than 95,000 clones, 60% to 80% of them detected only once. The ten biggest clones cover 3.2% of the sample.

The germline V gene provides CDR1 SGHTS and CDR2 YDEGEE. V sheds 0 bases and J sheds 0 bases, leaving 7 bases between their ends. The CDR3 sequence holds 15 residues, the cysteine and phenylalanine included. The CDR3 DNA has 45 bases and is translated from base 1. The cohort consisted of 600 to 750 healthy bone marrow donors. At the time of sampling, all cohort members were nominally healthy, though unrecorded immune exposures were likely present. The donor tested CMV seronegative and was one of the 352 seronegative cohort members. A peripheral blood sample was provided by each donor, and peripheral blood mononuclear cells were used for TCR beta sequencing. Genomic DNA extraction from the blood cell samples was performed with the Qiagen DNeasy Blood Extraction Kit. Overall study outcomes, separate from this receptor: In an earlier analysis of around 500 of the donors, most TCR beta V segments appeared in productive rearrangements about 90% or about 30% of the time, broadly matching IMGT annotations. Because counts were too low, about 15 rarely observed V segments, including chromosome 9 orphons, were left out of the earlier analysis of some 640 of the donors. A further reported finding was that TCR beta sequences accurately predicted the HLA-A and HLA-B alleles for most subjects in the first cohort. A group of highly shared sequence variants was considered likely to be a technical artifact of the sequencing pipeline. Assigning TCR associations to individual alleles was difficult when HLA alleles, especially DR and DQ, strongly co-occurred. In a later analysis, 16,951 TCR beta sequences were associated with specific HLA alleles at a false discovery rate of 0.05. A later analysis found that most CMV-associated TCR beta chains appeared HLA-restricted, with HLA associations seemingly driven largely by CMV exposure. According to a later analysis, parvovirus B19, influenza, CMV and Epstein-Barr virus appeared linked to several top co-occurrence clusters. Roughly uniform sequencing depth across donors was assumed in presence/absence analyses, although this assumption may not hold. According to a later genetic analysis, donors in an Asian-associated ancestry cluster had fewer N-insertions in productive TCRs than the roughly 660-donor mean. A total of roughly 160 TCR beta chains were listed by the study as associated with cytomegalovirus. Most TCR sequences were seen in very few donors, while some public TCRs were found in many individuals. A later analysis found that HLA-associated TCR beta chains were more clonally expanded and had lower generation probabilities than equally common non-associated chains. Linkage disequilibrium might explain the correlated functional status among segregating V segments, but an unknown experimental factor could not be excluded. It was suggested by the authors that the approach could potentially be generalized to other disease states and immunological phenotypes. In vitro tests confirmed that three of the cytomegalovirus-associated TCR beta chains recognize cytomegalovirus antigens. Because the 87-base-pair reads could not distinguish some IMGT-functional V segments, including TRBV6-2 and TRBV6-3, those segments were excluded. In a later analysis, the rate of TCR association differed among HLA loci, with DRB1 alleles having the most associated TCRs and HLA-C alleles having the fewest. The classifier was reported to diagnose cytomegalovirus status with high specificity and sensitivity in both the original and validation cohorts. CMV serostatus was the only immune exposure information available for the cohort. Only TCR beta chains were sequenced in this cohort, and the absence of alpha or paired-chain data limited detectable features. An association between a missense DCLRE1C variant and V-gene and J-gene trimming of TCR beta chains was found in a later genetic analysis and replicated in an independent cohort. Because HLA typing was missing for some donors at each locus, association tests included only the typed subset.

Points on this clone: Its antigen specificity is not known. Nothing much larger sits one base from this clone, and base qualities are not available.

The receptor comes from a man aged 60 to 69 in good health and CMV-seronegative. The sample taken for sequencing was PBMCs. The chain couples TRBV5-8 to TRBJ2-1, with the D gene too uncertain to name. Read as DNA, the sequence is TGTGCCAGCAGCTTGGGGGCCAGCTCCTACAATGAGCAGTTCTTC. This yields the protein CASSLGASSYNEQFF.